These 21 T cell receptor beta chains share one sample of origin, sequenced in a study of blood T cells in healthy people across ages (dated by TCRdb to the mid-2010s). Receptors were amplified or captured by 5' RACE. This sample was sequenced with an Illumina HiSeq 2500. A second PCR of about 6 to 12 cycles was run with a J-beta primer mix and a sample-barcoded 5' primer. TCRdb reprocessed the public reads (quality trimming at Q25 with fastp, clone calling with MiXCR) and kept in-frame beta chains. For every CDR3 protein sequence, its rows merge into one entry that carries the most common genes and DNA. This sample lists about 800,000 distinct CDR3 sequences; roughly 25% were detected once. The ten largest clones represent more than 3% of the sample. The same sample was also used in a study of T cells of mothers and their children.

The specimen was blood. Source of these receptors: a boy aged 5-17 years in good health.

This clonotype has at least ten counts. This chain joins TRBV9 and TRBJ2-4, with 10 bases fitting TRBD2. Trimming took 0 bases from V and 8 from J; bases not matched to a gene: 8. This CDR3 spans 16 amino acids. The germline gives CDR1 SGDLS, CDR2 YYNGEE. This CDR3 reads CASSVGASGGFDIQYF. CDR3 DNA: TGTGCCAGCAGCGTAGGGGCTAGCGGGGGTTTTGACATTCAGTACTTC.

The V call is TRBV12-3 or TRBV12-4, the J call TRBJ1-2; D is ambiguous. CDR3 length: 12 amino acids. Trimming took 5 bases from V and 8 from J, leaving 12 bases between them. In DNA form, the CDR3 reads TGTGCCAGCAGTCCCGGTCAGGAGGGCTACACCTTC. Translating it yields CASSPGQEGYTF.

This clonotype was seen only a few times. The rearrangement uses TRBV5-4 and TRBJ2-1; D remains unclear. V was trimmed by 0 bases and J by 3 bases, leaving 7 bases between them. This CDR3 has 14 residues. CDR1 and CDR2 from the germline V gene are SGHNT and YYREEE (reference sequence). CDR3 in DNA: TGTGCCAGCAGCTTGGTAAAGGACTACAATGAGCAGTTCTTC. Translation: CASSLVKDYNEQFF.

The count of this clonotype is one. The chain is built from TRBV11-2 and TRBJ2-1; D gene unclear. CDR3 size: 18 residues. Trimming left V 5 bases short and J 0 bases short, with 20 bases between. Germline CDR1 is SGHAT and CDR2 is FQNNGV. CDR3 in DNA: TGTGCCAGCAGCACCCCAAGGCTAGGAAGGATCTCCTACAATGAGCAGTTCTTC. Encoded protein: CASSTPRLGRISYNEQFF.

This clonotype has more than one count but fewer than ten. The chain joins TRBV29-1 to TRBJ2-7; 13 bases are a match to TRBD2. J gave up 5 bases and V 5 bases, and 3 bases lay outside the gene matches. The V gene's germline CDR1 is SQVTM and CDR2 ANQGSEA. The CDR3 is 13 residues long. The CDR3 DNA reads TGCAGCGTTTCAGGACTAGCGGGGGACGAGCAGTACTTC. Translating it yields CSVSGLAGDEQYF.

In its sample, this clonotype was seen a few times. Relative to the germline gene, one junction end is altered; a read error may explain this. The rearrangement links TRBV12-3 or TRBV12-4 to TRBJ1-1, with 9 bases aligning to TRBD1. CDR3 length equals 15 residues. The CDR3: CASRVAGTGLTEALF. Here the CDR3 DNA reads TGTGCCAGCAGAGTAGCCGGGACAGGGTTGACTGAAGCTCTCTTT.

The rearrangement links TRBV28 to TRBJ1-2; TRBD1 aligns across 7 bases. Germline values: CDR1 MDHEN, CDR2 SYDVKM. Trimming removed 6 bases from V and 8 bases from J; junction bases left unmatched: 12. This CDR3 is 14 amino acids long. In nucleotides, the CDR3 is TGTGCCAGCAGCCGCCACCCCGGACAGGACGGCTACACCTTC. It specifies CASSRHPGQDGYTF.

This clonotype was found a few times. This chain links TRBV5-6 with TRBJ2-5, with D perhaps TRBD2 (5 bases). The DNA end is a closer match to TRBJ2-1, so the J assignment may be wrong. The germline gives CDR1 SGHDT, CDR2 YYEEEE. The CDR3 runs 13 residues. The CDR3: CASSLRRGYEQFF. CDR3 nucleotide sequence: TGTGCCAGCAGCCTGCGGCGAGGGTACGAGCAGTTCTTC.

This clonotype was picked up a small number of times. CDR3 loop: CSARDLASGGFSYNEQFF. The CDR3 DNA reads as TGCAGTGCTAGAGATCTGGCCAGCGGGGGATTTTCCTACAATGAGCAGTTCTTC. The chain carries TRBV20-1 and TRBJ2-1; 8 positions match TRBD2. V lost 0 bases to trimming and J lost 1 base; unmatched junction nucleotides: 11. Germline CDR1 is DFQATT and CDR2 is SNEGSKA (reference sequence). The CDR3 runs to 18 residues.

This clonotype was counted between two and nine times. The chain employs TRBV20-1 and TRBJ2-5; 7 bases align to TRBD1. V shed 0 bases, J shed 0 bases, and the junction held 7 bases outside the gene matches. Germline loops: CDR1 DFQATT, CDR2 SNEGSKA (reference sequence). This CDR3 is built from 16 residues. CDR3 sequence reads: CSARDQVDRYQETQYF. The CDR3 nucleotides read TGCAGTGCTAGAGATCAGGTGGACAGGTACCAAGAGACCCAGTACTTC.

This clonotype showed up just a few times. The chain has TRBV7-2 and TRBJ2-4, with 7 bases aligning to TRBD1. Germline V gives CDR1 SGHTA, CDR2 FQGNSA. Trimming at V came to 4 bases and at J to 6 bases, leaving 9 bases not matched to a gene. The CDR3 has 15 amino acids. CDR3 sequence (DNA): TGTGCCAGCAGCTCAAGGGGGCGCGCGGGAAACATTCAGTACTTC. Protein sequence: CASSSRGRAGNIQYF.

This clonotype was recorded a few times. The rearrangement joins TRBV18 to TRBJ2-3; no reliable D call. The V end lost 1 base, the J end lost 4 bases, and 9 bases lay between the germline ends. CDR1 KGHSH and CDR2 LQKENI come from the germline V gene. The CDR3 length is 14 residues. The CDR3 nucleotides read TGTGCCAGCTCACCACGCCGGGCCCCAGATACGCAGTATTTT. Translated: CASSPRRAPDTQYF.

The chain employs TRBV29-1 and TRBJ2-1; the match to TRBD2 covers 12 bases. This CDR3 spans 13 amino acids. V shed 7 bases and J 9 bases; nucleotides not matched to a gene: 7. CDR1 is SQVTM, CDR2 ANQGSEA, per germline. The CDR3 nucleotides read TGCAGCGCCTCGACTAGCGGGAGTGCTGAGCAGTTCTTC. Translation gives CSASTSGSAEQFF.

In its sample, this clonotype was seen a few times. This CDR3 reads CASSLASGGDEQYF. The CDR3 region has the DNA TGTGCCAGCAGTTTAGCTAGCGGTGGGGACGAGCAGTACTTC. The rearrangement links TRBV28 to TRBJ2-7, with 7 bases that match TRBD2. The trim removed 2 bases at V and 5 bases at J, leaving 6 bases unmatched. CDR1 is MDHEN, CDR2 SYDVKM, per germline. The CDR3 length is 14 residues.

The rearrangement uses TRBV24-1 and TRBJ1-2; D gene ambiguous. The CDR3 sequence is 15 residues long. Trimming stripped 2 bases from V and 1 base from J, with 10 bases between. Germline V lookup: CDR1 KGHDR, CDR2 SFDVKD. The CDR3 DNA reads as TGTGCCACCAGTGATTCCCGAAAGTTTAACTATGGCTACACCTTC. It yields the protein CATSDSRKFNYGYTF.

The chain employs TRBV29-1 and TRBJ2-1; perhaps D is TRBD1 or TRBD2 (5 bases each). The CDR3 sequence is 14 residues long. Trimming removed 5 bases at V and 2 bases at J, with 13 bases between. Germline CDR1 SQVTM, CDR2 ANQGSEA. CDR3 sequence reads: CSVFRGETYNEQFF. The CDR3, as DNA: TGCAGCGTTTTCCGAGGGGAAACCTACAATGAGCAGTTCTTC.

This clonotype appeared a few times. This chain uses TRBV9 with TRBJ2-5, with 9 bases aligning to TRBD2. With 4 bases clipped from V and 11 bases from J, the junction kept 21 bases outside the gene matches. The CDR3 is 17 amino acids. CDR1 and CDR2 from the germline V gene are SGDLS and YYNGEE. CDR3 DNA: TGTGCCAGCAGCCACCCCCGGGGTACGCGGGAGGGCGGGGAGCAGTACTTC. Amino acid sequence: CASSHPRGTREGGEQYF.

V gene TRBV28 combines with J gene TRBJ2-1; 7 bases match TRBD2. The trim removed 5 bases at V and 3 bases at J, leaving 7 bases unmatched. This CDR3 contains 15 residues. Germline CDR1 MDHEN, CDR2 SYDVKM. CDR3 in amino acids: CASSPGLGNYNEQFF. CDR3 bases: TGTGCCAGCAGTCCCGGACTAGGAAACTACAATGAGCAGTTCTTC.

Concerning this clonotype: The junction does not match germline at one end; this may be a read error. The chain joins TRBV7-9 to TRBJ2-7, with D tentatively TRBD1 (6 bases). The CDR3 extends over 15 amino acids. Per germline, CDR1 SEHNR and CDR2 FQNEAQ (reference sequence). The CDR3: CASGLAGVETYEQYF. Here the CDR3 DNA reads TGTGCCAGCGGCTTAGCAGGGGTTGAGACCTACGAGCAGTACTTC.

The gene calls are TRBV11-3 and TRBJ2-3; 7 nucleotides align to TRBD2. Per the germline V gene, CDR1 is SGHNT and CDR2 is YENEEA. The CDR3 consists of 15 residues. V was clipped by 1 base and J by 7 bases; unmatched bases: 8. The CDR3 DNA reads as TGTGCCAGCAGCTTAGCGGGGGGACGCATGAATACGCAGTATTTT. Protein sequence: CASSLAGGRMNTQYF.

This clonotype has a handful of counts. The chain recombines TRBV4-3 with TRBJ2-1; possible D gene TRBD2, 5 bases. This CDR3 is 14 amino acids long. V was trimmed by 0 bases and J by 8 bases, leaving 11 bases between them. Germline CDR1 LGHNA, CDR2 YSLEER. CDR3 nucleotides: TGCGCCAGCAGCCAAGATAATGTCGGGGATGAGCAGTTCTTC. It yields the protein CASSQDNVGDEQFF.